These T cell receptor beta chains were read from a single sample in a study of Graves' ophthalmopathy and Graves' hyperthyroidism. TCRdb itself ran the multiplex PCR reads through MiXCR, one entry per CDR3 protein. The sample holds 340,000 or so distinct CDR3 sequences; roughly 16% are singletons and the top ten take 9% to 15%. The source material was peripheral blood. The receptors were gathered from an adult man with Graves' ophthalmopathy. Both conserved end residues are part of each CDR3. Fields, in order: J gene, clone size, D gene, V gene, CDR3 protein, CDR3 DNA. The D gene is left open where the match is weak. Rows may omit the clone size; those that give it use once, few, many or a size class.

TRBJ1-2 | many | NA | TRBV29-1 | CSVQIDRSYGYTF | TGCAGCGTCCAAATCGACCGATCCTATGGCTACACCTTC
TRBJ1-5 | NA | NA | TRBV19 | CASSMGQGSQPQHF | TGTGCCAGTAGTATGGGGCAGGGTAGCCAGCCCCAGCATTTT
TRBJ2-7 | many | TRBD1 | TRBV28 | CATTGVDFSYEQYF | TGTGCCACCACAGGGGTGGACTTCTCCTACGAGCAGTACTTC
TRBJ1-2 | many | NA | TRBV5-1 | CASSLGDTYNYGYTF | TGCGCCAGCAGCTTGGGGGACACCTATAACTATGGCTACACCTTC
TRBJ1-6 | many | TRBD1 | TRBV5-1 | CASSPGTGDSPLHF | TGCGCCAGCAGCCCCGGGACAGGCGATTCACCCCTCCACTTT
TRBJ1-3 | many | NA | TRBV13 | CASALRADSGNTIYF | TGTGCCAGCGCTTTGAGGGCCGACTCTGGAAACACCATATATTTT
TRBJ2-7 | many | NA | TRBV19 | CASTRSWVTQPSYEQYF | TGTGCCAGTACCCGGTCCTGGGTAACCCAACCCTCCTACGAGCAGTACTTC
TRBJ1-2 | NA | NA | TRBV6-1 | CASSGGQLDGYTF | TGTGCCAGCAGTGGAGGACAGCTGGATGGCTACACCTTC
TRBJ2-7 | many | NA | TRBV25-1 | CASSSEWGNDEQYF | TGTGCCAGCAGTTCTGAATGGGGGAACGACGAGCAGTACTTC
TRBJ2-4 | many | NA | TRBV6-2/TRBV6-3 | CASSHLIRDGKNIQYF | TGTGCCAGCAGTCACTTAATCCGGGATGGCAAAAACATTCAGTACTTC
TRBJ2-6 | many | NA | TRBV30 | CAWSGDTANVLTF | TGTGCCTGGAGTGGGGATACAGCCAACGTCCTGACTTTC